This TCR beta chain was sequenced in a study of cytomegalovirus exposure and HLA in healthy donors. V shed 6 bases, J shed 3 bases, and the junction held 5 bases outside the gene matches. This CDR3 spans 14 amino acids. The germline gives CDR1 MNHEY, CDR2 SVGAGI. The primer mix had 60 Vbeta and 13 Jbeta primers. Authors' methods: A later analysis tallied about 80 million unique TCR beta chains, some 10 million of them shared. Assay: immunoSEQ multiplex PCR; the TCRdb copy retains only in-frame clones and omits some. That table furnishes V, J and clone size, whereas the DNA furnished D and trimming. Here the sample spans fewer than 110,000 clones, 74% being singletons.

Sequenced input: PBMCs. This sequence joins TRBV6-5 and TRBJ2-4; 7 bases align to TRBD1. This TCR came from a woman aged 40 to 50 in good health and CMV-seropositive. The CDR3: CASSVRDSKNIQYF. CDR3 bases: TGTGCCAGCAGCGTAAGGGACAGCAAAAACATTCAGTACTTC.